Listed below are T cell receptor beta chains from one sample, sequenced in a study of CD8 T cells in ankylosing spondylitis. TCRdb fed the 5' RACE reads into MiXCR, producing one record per CDR3 protein. The repertoire holds 750,000 to 850,000 distinct CDR3 sequences, with about an eighth as singletons. The sequencing input was blood, either unsorted or a sorted T cell fraction (not recorded which). These receptors were taken from a male donor with ankylosing spondylitis. Both conserved end residues are part of each CDR3. A D gene is named only where the DNA matches it firmly. Clone size is shown for a subset of rows, as once, few, many or a class of expanded clone.

NA | NA | TRBJ1-1 | TRBV20-1 | TGCAGTGCTCCCGGGACAACGAACACTGAAGCTTTCTTT | CSAPGTTNTEAFF
NA | NA | TRBJ2-7 | TRBV24-1 | TGTGCCACCAGTGAGAAAAAGCGGAGGGGCATGTGCTACGAGCAGTACTTC | CATSEKKRRGMCYEQYF
few | TRBD1 | TRBJ1-4 | TRBV7-4 | TGTGCCAGCAGAGTTCAGGGGGCTGAGAACGAAAAACTGTTTTTT | CASRVQGAENEKLFF
few | NA | TRBJ2-7 | TRBV7-2 | TGTGCCAGCAGCCCTATCGAGGGATACGAGCAGTACTTC | CASSPIEGYEQYF
few | NA | TRBJ2-7 | TRBV20-1 | TGCAGTGCCGCCCTCGGTCGGTGGGTTGTCGAGCAGTACTTC | CSAALGRWVVEQYF
NA | NA | TRBJ1-1 | TRBV12-3/TRBV12-4 | TGTGCCAGCAGTTTCCCTGGGTCCGGAGCGACTGAAGCTTTCTTT | CASSFPGSGATEAFF
NA | NA | TRBJ1-2 | TRBV20-1 | TGCAGTGCCGCTCTTCATTCCTATGGCTACACCTTC | CSAALHSYGYTF
NA | NA | TRBJ2-3 | TRBV18 | TGTGCCAGCTCCCCGGCAGAAACCCCAGATACGCAGTATTTT | CASSPAETPDTQYF
few | TRBD2 | TRBJ2-2 | TRBV29-1 | TGCAGCGTCGACTTACTAGCGGGAGGCACCGGGGAGCTGTTTTTT | CSVDLLAGGTGELFF
NA | NA | TRBJ2-3 | TRBV7-9 | TGTGCCAGCAGCTTAGAAGGCCACACAGATACGCAGTATTTT | CASSLEGHTDTQYF
few | TRBD1 | TRBJ1-4 | TRBV10-2 | TGCGCCAGCAGTGAGCTCACAGGGGATGAAAAACTGTTTTTT | CASSELTGDEKLFF
NA | NA | TRBJ2-1 | TRBV4-3 | TGCGCCAGCAGCCATTCCGTGGGCTCCTACAATGAGCAGTTCTTC | CASSHSVGSYNEQFF
few | TRBD2 | TRBJ2-5 | TRBV11-2 | TGTGCCAGCAGCTTACTCGGGAATAGCGGGGTTGAGACCCAGTACTTC | CASSLLGNSGVETQYF
NA | NA | TRBJ1-4 | TRBV5-1 | TGCGCCAGCAGCCCCGGACTGAGAGAGATTAATGAAAAACTGTTTTTT | CASSPGLREINEKLFF
few | TRBD2 | TRBJ2-1 | TRBV7-2 | TGTGCCAGCAGCTTAGATGGAGGGAGGGATGAGCAGTTCTTC | CASSLDGGRDEQFF
NA | NA | TRBJ1-1 | TRBV7-2 | TGTGCCAGCAGCTCCTGGACAGCTACGAACACTGAAGCTTTCTTT | CASSSWTATNTEAFF
few | TRBD1 | TRBJ2-3 | TRBV18 | TGTGCCAGCTCGGGACAGGTGAATACGCAGTATTTT | CASSGQVNTQYF
NA | NA | TRBJ2-7 | TRBV7-3 | TGTGCCAGCAGCGCCATAGGCTCCTACGAGCAGTACTTC | CASSAIGSYEQYF
NA | TRBD1 | TRBJ2-7 | TRBV20-1 | TGCAGTGCTAGAGGCCGGGACAGGGGGACCTACGAGCAGTACTTC | CSARGRDRGTYEQYF
NA | NA | TRBJ2-7 | TRBV6-2/TRBV6-3 | TGTGCCAGCAGTCGGGTAGTGACCTACGAGCAGTACTTC | CASSRVVTYEQYF
NA | NA | TRBJ1-1 | TRBV7-2 | TGTGCCAGCAGCATAAGATCGGGGACAAAGGCTTTCTTT | CASSIRSGTKAFF
many | TRBD2 | TRBJ2-1 | TRBV20-1 | TGCAGTGCTAGAGATCCGGCTCGCAGCGGGGGTAAGAATGAGCAGTTCTTC | CSARDPARSGGKNEQFF
NA | NA | TRBJ1-5 | TRBV5-1 | TGCGCCAGCAGCCGCGGCTGGGGACCCAATCAGCCCCAGCATTTT | CASSRGWGPNQPQHF
many | TRBD1 | TRBJ1-2 | TRBV6-5 | TGTGCCAGCAGTTACATGGACAGGGGAGGCTACACCTTC | CASSYMDRGGYTF
few | NA | TRBJ1-2 | TRBV3-1 | TGTGCCAGCAGCCAAGTGGGGCTCGGCTATGGCTACACCTTC | CASSQVGLGYGYTF
NA | NA | TRBJ2-3 | TRBV4-3 | TGCGCCAGCAGCCAAGAGGGCGATCGGGCAGATACGCAGTATTTT | CASSQEGDRADTQYF
NA | NA | TRBJ1-1 | TRBV5-1 | TGCGCCAGCAGCTTATTTGAGAACAGTGGCATAGCTTTCTTT | CASSLFENSGIAFF
few | NA | TRBJ2-3 | TRBV15 | TGTGCCACCAGCAGAGATCTAGAGCTCACAGATACGCAGTATTTT | CATSRDLELTDTQYF
NA | TRBD1 | TRBJ2-7 | TRBV20-1 | TGCAGTGCTAGAGAACAGGGGGCCCCCAACGAGCAGTACTTC | CSAREQGAPNEQYF
few | NA | TRBJ1-4 | TRBV2 | TGTGCCAGCAGTGTGGGACGGACGCCGAGGGGTGAAAAACTGTTTTTT | CASSVGRTPRGEKLFF
few | NA | TRBJ2-3 | TRBV20-1 | TGCAGTGCTAGCACGTGGGGGAAAAACACAGATACGCAGTATTTT | CSASTWGKNTDTQYF
few | TRBD1 | TRBJ1-1 | TRBV7-2 | TGTGCCAGCAGCTTAAGACAGGGGATAATGAACACTGAAGCTTTCTTT | CASSLRQGIMNTEAFF
few | NA | TRBJ1-1 | TRBV20-1 | TGCAGTGCTAGACATACCTGGACACTTAACACTGAAGCTTTCTTT | CSARHTWTLNTEAFF
many | NA | TRBJ1-5 | TRBV12-3/TRBV12-4 | TGTGCCAGCAGTTTTGGGTATAGCAATCAGCCCCAGCATTTT | CASSFGYSNQPQHF
few | NA | TRBJ2-2 | TRBV28 | TGTGCCAGCAGGGTCTGGGGGCAGAACACCGGGGAGCTGTTTTTT | CASRVWGQNTGELFF